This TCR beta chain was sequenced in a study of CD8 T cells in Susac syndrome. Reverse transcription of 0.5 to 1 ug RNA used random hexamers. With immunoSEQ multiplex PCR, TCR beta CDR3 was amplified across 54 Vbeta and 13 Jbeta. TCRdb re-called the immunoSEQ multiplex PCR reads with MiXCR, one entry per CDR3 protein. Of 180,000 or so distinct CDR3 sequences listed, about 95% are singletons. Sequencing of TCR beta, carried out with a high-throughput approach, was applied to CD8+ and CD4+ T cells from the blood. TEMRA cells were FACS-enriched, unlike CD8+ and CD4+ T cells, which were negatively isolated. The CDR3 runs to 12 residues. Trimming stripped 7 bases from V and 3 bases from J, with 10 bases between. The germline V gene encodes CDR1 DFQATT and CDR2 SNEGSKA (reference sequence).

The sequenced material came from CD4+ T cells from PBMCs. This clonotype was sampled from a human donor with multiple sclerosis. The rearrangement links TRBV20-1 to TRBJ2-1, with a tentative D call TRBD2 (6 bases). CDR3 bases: TGCAGTGGCCGGGGGTACTACAATGAGCAGTTCTTC. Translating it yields CSGRGYYNEQFF.